The TCR beta chain under discussion was sequenced for a study of blood T cell repertoires in COVID-19. This clone was counted once. The data were produced by immunoSEQ multiplex PCR, yet TCRdb's version contains in-frame clones alone and is incomplete. The sample comprises over 130,000 clones, almost 80% of which are singletons, and roughly 2.9% rests with the top ten. Assignment of participants to cohorts was predicated upon participant-reported clinical history. The trim removed 8 bases at V and 4 bases at J, leaving 4 bases unmatched. Germline assignment: CDR1 LNHDA and CDR2 SQIVND (reference sequence). This CDR3 spans 14 amino acids.

This sequence joins TRBV19 and TRBJ2-2, with 10 bases that match TRBD2. Sample: PBMCs or T cells enriched from blood (not recorded which). This TCR derives from a woman in her forties or fifties who had recovered from COVID-19. The CDR3 here is CASLSSGGTGELFF. For the CDR3, the DNA is TGTGCCAGTTTGTCTAGCGGGGGCACCGGGGAGCTGTTTTTT.